Listed below are T cell receptor beta chains from one sample, sequenced in a study of cytomegalovirus exposure and HLA in healthy donors. Data came from immunoSEQ multiplex PCR; TCRdb stores just in-frame clones and leaves some out. The sample has 85,000 to 100,000 clones, approximately 76% seen once. Sequencing used PBMCs. The receptors stem from a man between 40 and 49 years old in good health and CMV-seropositive. Each CDR3 is given with its conserved first and last residue. Each record gives: J gene, V gene, CDR3 protein.

j_call: TRBJ2-7; v_call: TRBV6-5; cdr3_aa: CASSQGLAGVYEQYF
j_call: TRBJ1-1; v_call: TRBV11-2; cdr3_aa: CASSSTGGAEAFF
j_call: TRBJ1-2; v_call: TRBV25-1; cdr3_aa: CASSEGGGGANYGYTF
j_call: TRBJ1-2; v_call: TRBV28; cdr3_aa: CASSNRDRGLGGYTF
j_call: TRBJ1-2; v_call: TRBV5-1; cdr3_aa: CASSSRQEYNGYTF
j_call: TRBJ2-1; v_call: TRBV6-4; cdr3_aa: CASSDRASGSEQFF
j_call: TRBJ1-3; v_call: TRBV11-2; cdr3_aa: CASSRGSVRSGNTIYF
j_call: TRBJ1-2; v_call: TRBV27; cdr3_aa: CASSWGTGGAGEGYTF
j_call: TRBJ2-4; v_call: TRBV5-4; cdr3_aa: CASSLDSKNIQYF
j_call: TRBJ2-5; v_call: TRBV28; cdr3_aa: CASSPGSGAAETQYF
j_call: TRBJ2-7; v_call: TRBV9; cdr3_aa: CASSPRDRVTEQYF
j_call: TRBJ1-1; v_call: TRBV7-9; cdr3_aa: CASSTMRSTEAFF
j_call: TRBJ1-2; v_call: TRBV5-6; cdr3_aa: CASSTLRAGENGYTF
j_call: TRBJ1-1; v_call: TRBV28; cdr3_aa: CASRPPGQPNTEAFF
j_call: TRBJ2-5; v_call: TRBV27; cdr3_aa: CATSKLLAGGPETQYF
j_call: TRBJ2-3; v_call: TRBV13; cdr3_aa: CASSHRGSTDTQYF
j_call: TRBJ2-1; v_call: TRBV5-1; cdr3_aa: CASSLVGQGTYNEQFF
j_call: TRBJ2-5; v_call: TRBV11-2; cdr3_aa: CASSSTRTSGGPETQYF
j_call: TRBJ2-7; v_call: TRBV10-3; cdr3_aa: CAISDETSGSYEQYF